The 24 T cell receptor beta chains reported below all come from one sample, sequenced in a study of blood T cell repertoires in COVID-19. Generated by immunoSEQ multiplex PCR, the TCRdb table keeps only in-frame clones and is missing some. The profile shows around 310,000 clones, approximately 89% of them singletons. The sample consisted of PBMCs or T cells enriched from blood (not recorded which). These receptors were collected from a woman under 40 who had recovered from COVID-19.

This clone is a singleton in its sample. This chain uses TRBV10-3 with TRBJ2-7, with D unresolved. The CDR3 consists of 13 residues. Germline lookup yields CDR1 ENHRY and CDR2 SYGVKD. V lost 4 bases and J lost 2, with 9 bases in between. CDR3 coding DNA: TGTGCCATCAGTGGGTCTTTAGCCTACGAGCAGTACTTC. This encodes CAISGSLAYEQYF.

This chain's CDR3 is CATSDRGGVYEQYF. CDR3 in DNA: TGTGCCACTTCGGACAGGGGAGGGGTCTACGAGCAGTACTTC. The chain couples TRBV2 to TRBJ2-7; 9 positions agree with TRBD1. This CDR3 comprises 14 residues. V lost 10 bases to trimming and J lost 3 bases; unmatched junction nucleotides: 10. Germline CDR1 and CDR2: SNHLY and FYNNEI.

The chain carries TRBV25-1 and TRBJ2-6; no definite D call. The CDR3 runs 16 residues. Germline CDR1 MGHDK, CDR2 SYGVNS. The ends were cut back, 6 bases at V and 0 bases at J, with 12 bases in the middle. CDR3 amino acids: CASSRDMSSGANVLTF. CDR3 bases: TGTGCCAGCAGCAGAGACATGAGCTCTGGGGCCAACGTCCTGACTTTC.

This chain connects TRBV29-1 to TRBJ1-1; possible D gene TRBD1, 6 bases. The CDR3 runs to 15 residues. The V gene's germline CDR1 is SQVTM and CDR2 ANQGSEA. Trimming shortened V by 4 bases and J by 1 base, and 16 bases separated the two germline ends. Here the CDR3 DNA reads TGCAGCGTTGTTCTAGGGACAACCACGAACACTGAAGCTTTCTTT. Translated: CSVVLGTTTNTEAFF.

The chain couples TRBV28 to TRBJ2-4, with D possibly matching TRBD2 (5 bases). The V end lost 8 bases, the J end lost 0 bases, and 32 bases lay between the germline ends. CDR1 is MDHEN, CDR2 SYDVKM, per germline. The CDR3 extends over 21 amino acids. The DNA of the CDR3 is TGTGCCAGCGAAGCCCACACGCTGGCGGGTACAATACCCATAGCCAAAAACATTCAGTACTTC. This translates into CASEAHTLAGTIPIAKNIQYF.

The gene calls are TRBV28 and TRBJ1-2; D may be TRBD1 (5 bases). Germline assignment: CDR1 MDHEN and CDR2 SYDVKM. The CDR3 has 11 residues. V was clipped by 6 bases and J by 8 bases, with 10 bases between them. Written as DNA, the CDR3 is TGTGCCAGCAGATTCCAGGGAGGCTACACCTTC. This encodes CASRFQGGYTF.

This clone was observed a single time. The genes are TRBV10-3 and TRBJ1-2; TRBD1 matches at 7 bases. Per the germline V gene, CDR1 is ENHRY and CDR2 is SYGVKD. V was pared by 5 bases and J by 7 bases, with 7 bases of the junction left unmatched. CDR3 length equals 13 residues. CDR3 DNA: TGTGCCATCAGTCAGGGACAGAATCTTGGCTACACCTTC. It yields the protein CAISQGQNLGYTF.

This sequence joins TRBV10-3 and TRBJ2-7, with TRBD2 matching 7 bases. Germline V gene lookup returns CDR1 ENHRY and CDR2 SYGVKD. The CDR3 is made up of 12 amino acids. Trimming took 8 bases from V and 5 from J; bases not matched to a gene: 6. The CDR3 region is CAISGLYHEQYF. The CDR3 DNA follows: TGTGCCATCTCGGGACTATATCACGAGCAGTACTTC.

The genes are TRBV27 and TRBJ2-7; TRBD1 might be the D (5 bases). CDR1 and CDR2 from the germline V gene are MNHEY and SMNVEV (reference sequence). Trimming left V 3 bases short and J 7 bases short, with 10 bases between. The CDR3 contains 12 residues. The CDR3 protein is CASSFTAGEQYF. CDR3 DNA sequence: TGTGCCAGCAGTTTTACAGCAGGGGAGCAGTACTTC.

This chain links TRBV5-1 with TRBJ2-3; D not resolved. The CDR3 covers 15 residues. The germline V gene has CDR1 SGHRS and CDR2 YFSETQ. V was pared by 5 bases and J by 2 bases, with 15 bases between. CDR3 amino acids: CASRQNTPYTDTQYF. The CDR3 nucleotides are TGCGCCAGCAGGCAAAACACGCCTTACACAGATACGCAGTATTTT.

This chain links TRBV10-2 with TRBJ1-2; D gene ambiguous. V lost 6 bases and J lost 0, with 14 bases in between. The CDR3 contains 15 residues. Germline CDR1 is WSHSY and CDR2 is SAAADI. The chain's CDR3 is CASSLADGANYGYTF. Written as DNA, the CDR3 is TGCGCCAGCAGCCTCGCGGACGGGGCTAACTATGGCTACACCTTC.

This clone was counted between two and nine times. V gene TRBV6-5 combines with J gene TRBJ1-1; D gene unclear. Germline lookup yields CDR1 MNHEY and CDR2 SVGAGI. The CDR3 contains 14 residues. Trimming stripped 1 base from V and 2 bases from J, with 8 bases between. This CDR3 reads CASSYYSPNTEAFF. CDR3 DNA sequence: TGTGCCAGCAGTTACTACAGCCCTAACACTGAAGCTTTCTTT.

This chain's CDR3 is CASTRDTHNEQFF. Written as DNA, the CDR3 is TGTGCCAGTACGAGGGACACTCACAATGAGCAGTTCTTC. The chain links TRBV19 to TRBJ2-1; perhaps TRBD1 as D (6 bases). Trimming removed 7 bases at V and 5 bases at J, with 12 bases between. CDR1 LNHDA and CDR2 SQIVND come from the germline V gene (reference sequence). This CDR3 is 13 amino acids long.

The CDR3 sequence is CSASPGGFSETQYF. CDR3 DNA: TGCAGTGCTAGTCCAGGGGGCTTCTCCGAGACCCAGTACTTC. This rearrangement joins TRBV20-1 to TRBJ2-5; 8 bases map to TRBD1. The CDR3 is 14 amino acids. Trimming removed 3 bases from V and 5 bases from J; junction bases left unmatched: 8. Germline V lookup: CDR1 DFQATT, CDR2 SNEGSKA (reference sequence).

The CDR3 loop reads CASQGTAGEPQHF. Written as DNA, the CDR3 is TGTGCCAGCCAAGGGACGGCGGGGGAGCCCCAGCATTTT. The gene calls are TRBV7-9 and TRBJ1-5, with D possibly TRBD1 on 5 matching bases. V was pared by 8 bases and J by 8 bases, with 16 bases between. This CDR3 region has 13 residues. Looked up from germline, CDR1 is SEHNR and CDR2 is FQNEAQ (reference sequence). Drawing the rest from reference TRBV7-9 and TRBJ1-5, the complete variable domain is DTGVSQNPRHKITKRGQNVTFRCDPISEHNRLYWYRQTLGQGPEFLTYFQNEAQLEKSRLLSDRFSAERPKGSFSTLEIQRTEQGDSAMYLCASQGTAGEPQHFGDGTRLSIL.

V and J are TRBV29-1 and TRBJ2-7, with D possibly being TRBD2 (6 bases). Germline CDR1 and CDR2: SQVTM and ANQGSEA. The CDR3 runs to 13 residues. V lost 7 bases, J lost 7 bases, and 20 bases lay in between. CDR3 sequence (DNA): TGCAGCGCCTCAAAAAACCCTCGGGGGGAGCAGTACTTC. It specifies CSASKNPRGEQYF.

The chain carries TRBV5-1 and TRBJ2-2, with D tentatively TRBD1 (5 bases). V lost 4 bases, J lost 4 bases, and 20 bases lay in between. The CDR3 covers 17 residues. Germline V gene lookup returns CDR1 SGHRS and CDR2 YFSETQ. The chain's CDR3 is CASSPRTGHISTGELFF. CDR3 DNA: TGCGCCAGCAGCCCAAGAACCGGACATATTTCCACCGGGGAGCTGTTTTTT.

The rearrangement links TRBV18 to TRBJ2-4, with 12 positions matching TRBD2. CDR1 and CDR2 (germline): KGHSH, LQKENI. Germline trimming cut 6 bases from V and 9 bases from J; bases unmatched to any gene: 15. CDR3 length: 17 amino acids. DNA for the CDR3: TGTGCCAGCTCTCCGACTAGCGGGAGAATGACATCGGGCATTCAGTACTTC. It encodes CASSPTSGRMTSGIQYF.

Written as DNA, the CDR3 is TGTGCCAGCAGCCCCCCCGGGATACCAGATACGCAGTATTTT. Protein: CASSPPGIPDTQYF. V gene TRBV9 combines with J gene TRBJ2-3; possible D gene TRBD2, 5 bases. The CDR3 runs 14 residues. The V gene's germline CDR1 is SGDLS and CDR2 YYNGEE. Trimming pared 4 bases from V and 4 bases from J, leaving 13 bases between.

This chain joins TRBV5-1 and TRBJ1-2; no reliable D call. Trimming removed 7 bases at V and 1 base at J, with 14 bases between. Germline V gene sequence: CDR1 SGHRS, CDR2 YFSETQ. The CDR3 has 14 amino acids. CDR3 sequence reads: CASSLTDYNYGYTF. CDR3 bases: TGCGCCAGCTCGCTCACAGACTATAACTATGGCTACACCTTC.

V and J are TRBV10-3 and TRBJ2-2, with D uncertain. Germline lookup yields CDR1 ENHRY and CDR2 SYGVKD. This CDR3 spans 16 amino acids. Trimming took 3 bases from V and 3 from J, leaving 14 bases between them. Written as DNA, the CDR3 is TGTGCCATCAGTGAATATGAGGTTGTAGACACCGGGGAGCTGTTTTTT. Protein: CAISEYEVVDTGELFF.

The chain combines TRBV10-3 with TRBJ1-1; 7 nucleotides line up with TRBD1. The CDR3 runs to 15 residues. After removal of 8 bases from V and 4 bases from J, the junction contained 13 bases not matched to a gene. The germline gives CDR1 ENHRY, CDR2 SYGVKD. The CDR3 DNA follows: TGTGCCATCTCCCAGACGGGACAGTTGGGCACTGAAGCTTTCTTT. As protein: CAISQTGQLGTEAFF.

J is TRBJ2-5 and V is TRBV4-1; TRBD2 matches at 13 bases. The V gene end was trimmed by 4 bases and the J gene end by 5 bases; junction bases not matched to a gene: 13. This CDR3 has 18 amino acids. CDR1 and CDR2 from the germline V gene are MGHRA and YSYEKL. The CDR3 is CASSRLLLAGGLVETQYF. The CDR3 DNA reads TGCGCCAGCAGCCGATTACTACTAGCGGGAGGGCTAGTGGAGACCCAGTACTTC.

The chain carries TRBV5-4 and TRBJ1-5, with TRBD1 as a possible D gene (6 bases). CDR1 is SGHNT and CDR2 is YYREEE in the germline V gene (reference sequence). Deletions cut 5 bases from V and 8 bases from J, with 17 bases between. The CDR3 spans 14 residues. This CDR3 is CASSIDRSREPQHF. DNA of the CDR3: TGTGCCAGCAGTATCGACAGGAGTAGGGAGCCCCAGCATTTT.